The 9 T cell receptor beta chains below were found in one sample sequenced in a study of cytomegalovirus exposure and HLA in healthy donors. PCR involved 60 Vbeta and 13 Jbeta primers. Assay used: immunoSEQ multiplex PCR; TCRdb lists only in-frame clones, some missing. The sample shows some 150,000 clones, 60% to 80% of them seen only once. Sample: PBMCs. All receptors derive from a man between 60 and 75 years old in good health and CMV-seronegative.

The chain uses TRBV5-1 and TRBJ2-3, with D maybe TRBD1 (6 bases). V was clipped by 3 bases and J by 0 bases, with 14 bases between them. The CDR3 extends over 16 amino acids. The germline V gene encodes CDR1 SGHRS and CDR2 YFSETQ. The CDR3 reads CASSSVLGASTDTQYF. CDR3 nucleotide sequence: TGCGCCAGCAGCTCAGTCCTGGGGGCTAGCACAGATACGCAGTATTTT.

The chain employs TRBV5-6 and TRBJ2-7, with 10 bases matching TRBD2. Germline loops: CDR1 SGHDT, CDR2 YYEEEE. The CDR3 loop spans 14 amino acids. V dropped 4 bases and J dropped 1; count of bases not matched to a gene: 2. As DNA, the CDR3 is TGTGCCAGCAGCCAGCGGGGGGGGTCCTACGAGCAGTACTTC. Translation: CASSQRGGSYEQYF.

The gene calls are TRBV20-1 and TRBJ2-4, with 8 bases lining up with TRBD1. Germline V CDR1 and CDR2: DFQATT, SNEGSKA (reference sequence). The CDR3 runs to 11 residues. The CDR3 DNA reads TGCACCCTACGGACAGGGAGCATTCAGTACTTC. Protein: CTLRTGSIQYF.

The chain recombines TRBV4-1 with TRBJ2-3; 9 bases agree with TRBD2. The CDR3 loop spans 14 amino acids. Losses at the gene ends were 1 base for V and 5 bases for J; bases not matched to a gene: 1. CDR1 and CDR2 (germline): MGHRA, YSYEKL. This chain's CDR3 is CASSQASGIDTQYF. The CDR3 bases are TGCGCCAGCAGCCAAGCTAGCGGGATAGATACGCAGTATTTT.

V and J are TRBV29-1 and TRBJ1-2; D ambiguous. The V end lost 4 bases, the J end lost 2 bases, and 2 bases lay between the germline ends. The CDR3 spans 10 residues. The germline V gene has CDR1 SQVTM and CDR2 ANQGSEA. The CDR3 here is CSVANYGYTF. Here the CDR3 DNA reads TGCAGCGTTGCGAACTATGGCTACACCTTC.

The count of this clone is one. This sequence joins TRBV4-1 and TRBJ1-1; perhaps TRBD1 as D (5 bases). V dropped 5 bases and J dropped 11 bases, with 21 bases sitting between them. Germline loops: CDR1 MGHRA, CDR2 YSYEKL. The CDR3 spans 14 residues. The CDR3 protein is CASSAPGLVTGAFF. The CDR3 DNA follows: TGCGCCAGCAGCGCCCCGGGACTGGTGACTGGGGCTTTCTTT.

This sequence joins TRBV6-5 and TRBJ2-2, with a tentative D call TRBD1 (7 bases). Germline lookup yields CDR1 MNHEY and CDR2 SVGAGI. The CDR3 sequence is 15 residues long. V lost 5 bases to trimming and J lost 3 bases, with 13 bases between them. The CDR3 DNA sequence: TGTGCCAGCAGTCGACAGGGAGGCGACACCGGGGAGCTGTTTTTT. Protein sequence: CASSRQGGDTGELFF.

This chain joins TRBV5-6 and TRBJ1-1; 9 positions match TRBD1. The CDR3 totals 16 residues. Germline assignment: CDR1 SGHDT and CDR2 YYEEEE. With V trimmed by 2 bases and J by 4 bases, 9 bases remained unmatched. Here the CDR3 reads CASSFFYRGLGTEAFF. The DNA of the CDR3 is TGTGCCAGCAGCTTTTTTTACAGGGGGCTCGGCACTGAAGCTTTCTTT.

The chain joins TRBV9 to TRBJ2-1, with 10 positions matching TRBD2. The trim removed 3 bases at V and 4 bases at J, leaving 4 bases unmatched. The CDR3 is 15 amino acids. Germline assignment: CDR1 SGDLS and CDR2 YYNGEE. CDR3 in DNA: TGTGCCAGCAGCGACGGGACTAGCGAGTACAATGAGCAGTTCTTC. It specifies CASSDGTSEYNEQFF.